The 22 T cell receptor beta chains reported below all come from one sample, sequenced in a study of shared clonotypes between healthy human individuals. Assay: immunoSEQ multiplex PCR; the TCRdb copy retains only in-frame clones and omits some. The top ten hold approximately 0.39% of the sample, which has approximately 2,300,000 clones, 80% to 95% seen once. The sequenced sample consisted of naive CD4+ T cells from PBMCs. The sample's subset: CD45RA+ positively selected. These receptors were taken from a man aged 18-30 years in good health. Some clones in this sample may be carry-over from other donors' samples.

The chain joins TRBV9 to TRBJ2-5; D uncertain. The CDR3 is 13 amino acids. With 0 bases removed from V and 2 bases from J, the gap between germline ends came to 5 bases. Germline CDR1 reads SGDLS; CDR2 reads YYNGEE. In nucleotides, the CDR3 is TGTGCCAGCAGCGTAGGGTGGCAAGAGACCCAGTACTTC. Translating it yields CASSVGWQETQYF.

The chain uses TRBV9 and TRBJ2-2; 12 nucleotides line up with TRBD2. Trimming took 4 bases from V and 5 from J; bases not matched to a gene: 3. The CDR3 has 15 amino acids. Germline assignment: CDR1 SGDLS and CDR2 YYNGEE. The CDR3 DNA reads as TGTGCCAGCAGCATACTAGCGGGAGGTACCGGGGAGCTGTTTTTT. Encoded protein: CASSILAGGTGELFF.

The chain joins TRBV4-1 to TRBJ2-3; possibly TRBD1 for D (6 bases). There are 17 residues in the CDR3. V was cut by 3 bases and J by 0 bases, with 16 bases left in between. The germline gives CDR1 MGHRA, CDR2 YSYEKL. The CDR3 region has the DNA TGCGCCAGCAGCCACCGCCCCAGGGGCGGAAGCACAGATACGCAGTATTTT. It codes for CASSHRPRGGSTDTQYF.

Turning to this clone: Within the sample, other DNA sequences also encode this same CDR3. The chain is built from TRBV4-2 and TRBJ2-7; D is unclear. Trimming took 4 bases from V and 4 from J, leaving 8 bases between them. From germline, CDR1 is LGHNA and CDR2 YNFKEQ. The length of the CDR3 is 12 residues. The CDR3 nucleotides are TGTGCCAGCAGCCGCGACCGATACGAGCAGTACTTC. Translation: CASSRDRYEQYF.

The gene calls are TRBV6-5 and TRBJ1-3, with TRBD1 matching over 10 bases. Germline V gene data show CDR1 as MNHEY and CDR2 as SVGAGI. With 6 bases clipped from V and 4 bases from J, the junction kept 6 bases outside the gene matches. The CDR3 loop spans 15 amino acids. The CDR3 reads CASRPLTGGGNTIYF. The CDR3 bases are TGTGCCAGCAGACCCCTGACAGGGGGCGGAAACACCATATATTTT.

The chain employs TRBV6-5 and TRBJ1-2, with 8 positions matching TRBD1. This CDR3 is 14 amino acids long. V dropped 2 bases and J dropped 4; count of bases not matched to a gene: 3. Germline-derived CDR1 and CDR2 are MNHEY and SVGAGI. The CDR3 DNA is TGTGCCAGCAGTTACGACAGGGGAAGCTATGGCTACACCTTC. This sequence encodes CASSYDRGSYGYTF.

Comments on this clone: Different DNA sequences within this sample yield the same CDR3. In nucleotides, the CDR3 is TGTGCCAGTAAGAGCTCCTACGAGCAGTACTTC. As protein: CASKSSYEQYF. The genes are TRBV28 and TRBJ2-7; D is undetermined. V was trimmed by 9 bases and J by 0 bases, leaving 6 bases between them. This CDR3 has 11 amino acids. In germline, CDR1 is MDHEN, CDR2 SYDVKM.

The chain combines TRBV5-1 with TRBJ2-1; 7 bases match TRBD1. The CDR3 runs 13 residues. J lost 9 bases, V lost 4 bases, and 7 bases had no gene match. Germline-derived CDR1 and CDR2 are SGHRS and YFSETQ. CDR3 residues: CASSIGQAPEQFF. CDR3 in DNA: TGCGCCAGCAGCATAGGACAGGCACCTGAGCAGTTCTTC.

The table lists this clone with a few counts. V gene TRBV6-1 combines with J gene TRBJ1-1, with D uncertain. The CDR3 sequence is 11 residues long. Germline CDR1 reads MNHNS; CDR2 reads SASEGT. The V gene lost 3 bases and the J gene lost 10 bases, with 9 bases spanning the gap. CDR3 DNA: TGTGCCAGCAGTGAGGAAAGGCCAGCTTTCTTT. It yields the protein CASSEERPAFF.

This clone was recorded once. The V call is TRBV7-8, the J call TRBJ1-2; no clear D gene. This CDR3 has 12 residues. V was clipped by 5 bases and J by 5 bases, with 9 bases between them. Germline-derived CDR1 and CDR2 are SGHVS and FQNEAQ. CDR3 residues: CASSLGFYGYTF. CDR3 sequence (DNA): TGTGCCAGCAGCCTCGGTTTTTATGGCTACACCTTC. Based on the CDR3 plus reference TRBV7-8 and TRBJ1-2, the full variable domain is GAGVSQSPRYKVAKRGQDVALRCDPISGHVSLFWYQQALGQGPEFLTYFQNEAQLDKSGLPSDRFFAERPEGSVSTLKIQRTQQEDSAVYLCASSLGFYGYTFGSGTRLTVV.

The rearrangement uses TRBV7-9 and TRBJ2-5; D assignment may be TRBD1 or TRBD2 (6 bases each). V lost 5 bases and J lost 5, with 15 bases in between. Germline CDR1 is SEHNR and CDR2 is FQNEAQ (reference sequence). This CDR3 is built from 14 residues. As DNA, the CDR3 is TGTGCCAGCAGCAAAACCCAAGGGGGGGAGACCCAGTACTTC. Amino acid sequence: CASSKTQGGETQYF.

This chain uses TRBV28 with TRBJ1-1; 10 bases match TRBD1. This CDR3 contains 16 residues. CDR1 is MDHEN, CDR2 SYDVKM, per germline. V dropped 6 bases and J dropped 0; count of bases not matched to a gene: 7. Written as DNA, the CDR3 is TGTGCCAGCAGCCTGACAGGGGGCGGGGTGAACACTGAAGCTTTCTTT. It encodes CASSLTGGGVNTEAFF.

The CDR3 DNA sequence: TGTGCCAGCAGATTCGACAGGGGAGGACAGCCCCAGCATTTT. Residues: CASRFDRGGQPQHF. The chain uses TRBV6-1 and TRBJ1-5; 8 nucleotides agree with TRBD1. CDR1 and CDR2 from the germline V gene are MNHNS and SASEGT. V dropped 6 bases and J dropped 7; count of bases not matched to a gene: 8. The CDR3 consists of 14 residues.

The chain uses TRBV28 and TRBJ1-4; 9 bases align to TRBD1. Looked up from germline, CDR1 is MDHEN and CDR2 is SYDVKM. Losses at the gene ends were 5 bases for V and 8 bases for J; bases not matched to a gene: 9. The CDR3 length is 15 residues. The CDR3, as DNA: TGTGCCAGCAGTACACCGGGACAGGGATGGGAAAAACTGTTTTTT. Residues: CASSTPGQGWEKLFF.

The rearrangement joins TRBV6-5 to TRBJ1-1, with a tentative D call TRBD1 (6 bases). Germline V gene sequence: CDR1 MNHEY, CDR2 SVGAGI. Trimming removed 3 bases at V and 1 base at J, with 12 bases between. The CDR3 length is 15 residues. The CDR3 here is CASSYLVRGNTEAFF. The CDR3 DNA sequence: TGTGCCAGCAGTTATCTGGTCAGGGGGAACACTGAAGCTTTCTTT.

The chain has TRBV27 and TRBJ1-6; 7 positions agree with TRBD1. The junction had 14 bases not matched to a gene; V was cut back by 5 bases and J by 7 bases. The germline gives CDR1 MNHEY, CDR2 SMNVEV (reference sequence). The CDR3 sequence is 17 residues long. CDR3 nucleotide sequence: TGTGCCAGCAGTCAGAGACAGGGAGTAGTGGGGAATTCACCCCTCCACTTT. It specifies CASSQRQGVVGNSPLHF.

This clone was seen a single time. The genes are TRBV7-9 and TRBJ1-4, with D possibly matching TRBD1 (5 bases). Trimming removed 6 bases at V and 5 bases at J, with 10 bases between. The CDR3 length is 13 residues. Looked up from germline, CDR1 is SEHNR and CDR2 is FQNEAQ (reference sequence). CDR3 protein: CASRGLINEKLFF. CDR3 DNA: TGTGCCAGCAGGGGACTGATAAATGAAAAACTGTTTTTT. Full variable domain (missing parts from reference TRBV7-9 and TRBJ1-4): DTGVSQNPRHKITKRGQNVTFRCDPISEHNRLYWYRQTLGQGPEFLTYFQNEAQLEKSRLLSDRFSAERPKGSFSTLEIQRTEQGDSAMYLCASRGLINEKLFFGSGTQLSVL.

The chain uses TRBV27 and TRBJ1-3; 9 bases align to TRBD1. The CDR3 is 17 residues long. Germline V gives CDR1 MNHEY, CDR2 SMNVEV (reference sequence). With 3 bases clipped from V and 8 bases from J, the junction kept 14 bases outside the gene matches. CDR3 nucleotide sequence: TGTGCCAGCAGTTTGCCGGGACAGGGCCTCTCTGAGGACACCATATATTTT. It encodes CASSLPGQGLSEDTIYF.

Only a few counts were recorded for this clone. The rearrangement links TRBV6-6 to TRBJ1-5; the D is unclear. This CDR3 is 14 amino acids long. V was clipped by 5 bases and J by 4 bases, with 12 bases between them. The V gene's germline CDR1 is MNHNY and CDR2 SVGAGI (reference sequence). CDR3 residues: CASSPDGLNQPQHF. In DNA, the CDR3 is TGTGCCAGCAGTCCCGACGGTCTGAATCAGCCCCAGCATTTT.

This chain uses TRBV5-1 with TRBJ2-7; D gene unclear. The CDR3 has 16 amino acids. CDR1 and CDR2 (germline): SGHRS, YFSETQ. The germline V and J ends were trimmed by 4 bases and 0 bases, with 17 bases remaining between them. As DNA, the CDR3 is TGCGCCAGCAGCCCAATGCCGGGTCGGAGCTCCTACGAGCAGTACTTC. It specifies CASSPMPGRSSYEQYF.

J is TRBJ1-1 and V is TRBV7-8; no definite D call. CDR3 length: 15 amino acids. V shed 8 bases and J shed 1 base, with 17 bases lying between them. Germline V lookup: CDR1 SGHVS, CDR2 FQNEAQ. This chain's CDR3 is CASVKLNGKNTEAFF. The CDR3 bases are TGTGCCAGCGTCAAACTCAACGGGAAGAACACTGAAGCTTTCTTT.

V and J are TRBV7-9 and TRBJ2-3; 10 bases fit TRBD1. J was trimmed by 6 bases and V by 10 bases; bases with no gene match: 13. The germline V gene encodes CDR1 SEHNR and CDR2 FQNEAQ (reference sequence). CDR3 size: 15 residues. This CDR3 is CATGSGTGAGDTQYF. CDR3 sequence (DNA): TGTGCCACCGGGTCCGGGACAGGGGCGGGGGATACGCAGTATTTT. Using reference TRBV7-9 and TRBJ2-3 for the parts outside the CDR3, the full variable domain is DTGVSQNPRHKITKRGQNVTFRCDPISEHNRLYWYRQTLGQGPEFLTYFQNEAQLEKSRLLSDRFSAERPKGSFSTLEIQRTEQGDSAMYLCATGSGTGAGDTQYFGPGTRLTVL.